A selection of T cell receptor beta chains follows, all from one sample in a study of shared clonotypes between healthy human individuals. TCRdb keeps only in-frame clones here, not all; method: immunoSEQ multiplex PCR. The table has a few million clones, approximately 94% seen once; the top ten hold about 0.13%. Material for sequencing was naive CD4+ T cells sorted from blood. These receptors were collected from a man in his late teens or twenties in good health. Both conserved end residues are part of each CDR3. Each record gives: V gene, D gene, J gene, clone size, CDR3 DNA, CDR3 protein. The D gene is left open where the match is weak. The listing skips clone size in some rows; elsewhere it reads once, few, many or a size class.

TRBV5-4,-,TRBJ2-5,-,TGTGCCAGCAGCTTGGTAGAGGTCCAAGAGACCCAGTACTTC,CASSLVEVQETQYF
TRBV7-2,-,TRBJ2-7,-,TGTGCCAGCAGCTCCCTCCGAACCTCCGCCTACGAGCAGTACTTC,CASSSLRTSAYEQYF
TRBV5-1,TRBD2,TRBJ2-2,-,TGCGCCAGCAGCTTGGGGCTAGCGGGAGTGACCGGGGAGCTGTTTTTT,CASSLGLAGVTGELFF
TRBV4-1,TRBD2,TRBJ2-1,-,TGCGCCAGCAGCCACGGACTAGCGGGAGTAGTATCCTACAATGAGCAGTTCTTC,CASSHGLAGVVSYNEQFF
TRBV10-3,TRBD1,TRBJ2-2,-,TGTGCCACCACTACCGGGACAGGGGGCACCGGGGAGCTGTTTTTT,CATTTGTGGTGELFF
TRBV10-3,TRBD1,TRBJ1-2,few,TGTGCCATCAGTGCAGGACAGGTGGGCTATGGCTACACCTTC,CAISAGQVGYGYTF
TRBV5-1,-,TRBJ2-5,-,TGCGCCAGCAGCTTGTTGTCAGGGATCGGGGAGACCCAGTACTTC,CASSLLSGIGETQYF
TRBV5-4,-,TRBJ1-1,once,TGTGCCAGCAGCCCGACCCAGGGACGGTTGAACACTGAAGCTTTCTTT,CASSPTQGRLNTEAFF
TRBV19,TRBD1,TRBJ1-3,-,TGTGCCAGTAGTACCCTGGGACAGGGGTATGGAAACACCATATATTTT,CASSTLGQGYGNTIYF
TRBV18,-,TRBJ2-7,once,TGTGCCAGCTCACCGAGAACCGGGGACGAGCAGTACTTC,CASSPRTGDEQYF
TRBV27,TRBD1,TRBJ2-2,once,TGTGCCAGCACTAATCCCGGGACAGGGGGCAGGGCGACCACCGGGGAGCTGTTTTTT,CASTNPGTGGRATTGELFF
TRBV7-9,-,TRBJ1-6,once,TGTGCCAGCAGCTTCCTTAACAGTTCACCCCTCCACTTT,CASSFLNSSPLHF
TRBV10-3,TRBD1,TRBJ2-1,-,TGTGCCATCACCCAATACTCAGGGGGAACAGGAAATGAGCAGTTCTTC,CAITQYSGGTGNEQFF
TRBV4-1,TRBD2,TRBJ2-2,-,TGCGCCAGCAGCTCCAGCGGGGGCCCCGCGAACACCGGGGAGCTGTTTTTT,CASSSSGGPANTGELFF
TRBV4-1,TRBD1,TRBJ2-3,-,TGCGCCAGCAGCCAATCCGACAGGGGGGGCACAGATACGCAGTATTTT,CASSQSDRGGTDTQYF
TRBV30,TRBD1,TRBJ2-7,-,TGTGCCTACCTTAGGACAGGGATGGGCGAGCAGTACTTC,CAYLRTGMGEQYF
TRBV10-3,TRBD1,TRBJ1-2,once,TGTGCCATCAGGGGACAGGGATATGGCTACACCTTC,CAIRGQGYGYTF
TRBV5-1,TRBD1,TRBJ2-7,-,TGCGCCAGCAGCTTGGTTGGGACAGCTGACTCCTACGAGCAGTACTTC,CASSLVGTADSYEQYF
TRBV9,-,TRBJ1-2,-,TGTGCCAGCAGCGCGGCGGGCTACACCTTC,CASSAAGYTF
TRBV5-1,-,TRBJ2-3,-,TGCGCCAGCACCCCAGACACAGATACGCAGTATTTT,CASTPDTDTQYF
TRBV18,-,TRBJ2-2,-,TGTGCCAGCTCACCCCGCTCGACAGCCAACACCGGGGAGCTGTTTTTT,CASSPRSTANTGELFF
TRBV6-5,-,TRBJ1-6,-,TGTGCCGGAGGGGTCGACAGAGCTTCACCCCTCCACTTT,CAGGVDRASPLHF
TRBV6-6,-,TRBJ2-7,-,TGTGCCAGCAGCCGCGCTAACCCCTACGAGCAGTACTTC,CASSRANPYEQYF
TRBV5-4,TRBD2,TRBJ2-2,-,TGTGCCAGCAGCACAAGACTAGCGGGAGGGATCGGGGAGCTGTTTTTT,CASSTRLAGGIGELFF
TRBV9,-,TRBJ1-5,-,TGTGCCAGCAGCGTAGATGCAGGAAGACAGCCCCAGCATTTT,CASSVDAGRQPQHF
TRBV10-3,-,TRBJ2-7,-,TGTGCCATCAGCTCACAGGGAAGTGGTGCCGAGCAGTACTTC,CAISSQGSGAEQYF
TRBV10-3,-,TRBJ2-1,-,TGTGCCATCAGTGGACAAGGTGAGGGCAATGAGCAGTTCTTC,CAISGQGEGNEQFF
TRBV4-1,-,TRBJ2-2,-,TGCGCCAGCAGCCTGCTAGGCACCGGGGAGCTGTTTTTT,CASSLLGTGELFF
TRBV4-1,TRBD2,TRBJ2-3,once,TGCGCCAGCAGCCAAGTCGGGGGGGGACGGGTGGCAGATACGCAGTATTTT,CASSQVGGGRVADTQYF
TRBV5-6,-,TRBJ2-4,once,TGTGCCAGCAGCTTTAGGGAGGGGGAAAACATTCAGTACTTC,CASSFREGENIQYF
TRBV11-2,-,TRBJ2-1,-,TGTGCCAGCACCTTTTTGGCAGGGAAAGGCAATGAGCAGTTCTTC,CASTFLAGKGNEQFF
TRBV11-2,-,TRBJ1-2,-,TGTGCCAGCAGCTTAGATGGGGGGCTCTACGGCTATGGCTACACCTTC,CASSLDGGLYGYGYTF
TRBV27,TRBD1,TRBJ1-1,-,TGTGCCAGCAGTTTGGGACAGGATGGGCTCACTGAAGCTTTCTTT,CASSLGQDGLTEAFF
TRBV7-2,TRBD1,TRBJ2-3,-,TGTGCCAGCAGCTCAAGGACAGGGGGCGATTACACAGATACGCAGTATTTT,CASSSRTGGDYTDTQYF
TRBV2,-,TRBJ2-1,-,TGTGCCAGCAGGCTTAGAGATTTTGACAATGAGCAGTTCTTC,CASRLRDFDNEQFF
TRBV19,TRBD2,TRBJ2-3,once,TGTGCCAGTAGTCCACTAGCGGGGGGCACCACAGATACGCAGTATTTT,CASSPLAGGTTDTQYF
TRBV18,-,TRBJ1-2,-,TGTGCCAGCTCACCATCCATAGCAGGGTACTATGGCTACACCTTC,CASSPSIAGYYGYTF
TRBV6-1,TRBD1,TRBJ1-3,-,TGTGCCAGCAGTGTAATGACAGGGAACTCTGGAAACACCATATATTTT,CASSVMTGNSGNTIYF
TRBV16,TRBD1,TRBJ2-3,-,TGTGCCAGCAGCCAGCGCCAGGGGGCAGGAGATACGCAGTATTTT,CASSQRQGAGDTQYF
TRBV28,TRBD1,TRBJ1-2,-,TGTGCCAGCAGTTTTCGGGACAGTTATGGCTACACCTTC,CASSFRDSYGYTF
TRBV5-5,-,TRBJ2-6,-,TGTGCCAGCAGCTTAGTGCCCACGGACGTGGCCAACGTCCTGACTTTC,CASSLVPTDVANVLTF
TRBV2,-,TRBJ1-1,few,TGTGCCAGCAGGATGATCAGGGGAAACACTGAAGCTTTCTTT,CASRMIRGNTEAFF
TRBV7-2,-,TRBJ2-7,few,TGTGCCAGCAGCTTGTGGGCCGAGCAGTACTTC,CASSLWAEQYF
TRBV15,TRBD2,TRBJ2-5,-,TGTGCCACCAGCAGTGGGAACCCGGGGGGGAGGGAGACCCAGTACTTC,CATSSGNPGGRETQYF
TRBV25-1,-,TRBJ2-2,-,TGTGCCAGCAGCAACATACCAATAGGGGAGCTGTTTTTT,CASSNIPIGELFF
TRBV6-1,-,TRBJ2-2,-,TGTGCCAGCAGTGAACAGGGAATCAAGAACACCGGGGAGCTGTTTTTT,CASSEQGIKNTGELFF